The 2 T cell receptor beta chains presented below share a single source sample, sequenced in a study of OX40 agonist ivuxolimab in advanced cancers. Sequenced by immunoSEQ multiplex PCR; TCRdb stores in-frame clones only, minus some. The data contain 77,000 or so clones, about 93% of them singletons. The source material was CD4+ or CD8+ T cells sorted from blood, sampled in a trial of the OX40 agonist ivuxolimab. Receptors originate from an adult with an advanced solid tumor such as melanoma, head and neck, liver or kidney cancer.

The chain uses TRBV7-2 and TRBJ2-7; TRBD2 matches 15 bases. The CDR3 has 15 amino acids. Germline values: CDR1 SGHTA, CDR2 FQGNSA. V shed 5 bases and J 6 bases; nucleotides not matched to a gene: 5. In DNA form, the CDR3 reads TGTGCCAGCAGCCCCGGACTAGCGGGAGGGACCGAGCAGTACTTC. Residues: CASSPGLAGGTEQYF. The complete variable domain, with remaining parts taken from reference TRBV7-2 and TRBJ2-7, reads GAGVSQSPSNKVTEKGKDVELRCDPISGHTALYWYRQSLGQGLEFLIYFQGNSAPDKSGLPSDRFSAERTGGSVSTLTIQRTQQEDSAVYLCASSPGLAGGTEQYFGPGTRLTVT.

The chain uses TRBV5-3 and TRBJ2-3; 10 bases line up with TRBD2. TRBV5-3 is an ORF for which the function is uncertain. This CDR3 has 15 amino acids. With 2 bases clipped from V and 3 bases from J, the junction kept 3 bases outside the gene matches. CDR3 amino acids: CARSLLAGSTDTQYF. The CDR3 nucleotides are TGTGCCAGAAGCTTACTAGCGGGGTCAACAGATACGCAGTATTTT.